This is a list of T cell receptor beta chains from one sample in a study of shared clonotypes between healthy human individuals. Some clones are missing from TCRdb's copy, which holds only in-frame ones; the method was immunoSEQ multiplex PCR. Of more than 550,000 clones listed, about 92% are singletons. Material for sequencing was memory CD8+ T cells from PBMCs. The origin of the receptors is a man between 18 and 35 years old in good health. Some clones in this sample may be carry-over from other donors' samples. CDR3s include the opening cysteine and the closing phenylalanine or tryptophan. Fields, in order: CDR3 protein, CDR3 DNA, J gene, clone size, V gene, D gene. D genes are given only for firm matches. Clone size is stated in some rows and not others, as once, few, many or a class when expanded.

CASSPRGGGEQFF,TGTGCCAGCAGCCCACGGGGGGGCGGTGAGCAGTTCTTC,TRBJ2-1,.,TRBV7-3,TRBD2
CAPPLEQYF,TGTGCCCCCCCCCTCGAGCAGTACTTC,TRBJ2-7,.,TRBV27,.
CASSLETADRIRGYGYTF,TGTGCCAGCAGCTTGGAGACCGCGGATCGCATTCGGGGCTATGGCTACACCTTC,TRBJ1-2,.,TRBV5-8,.
CASSTRTGVYGYTF,TGTGCCAGCAGTACTCGGACAGGGGTCTATGGCTACACCTTC,TRBJ1-2,.,TRBV27,TRBD1
CASSVRDINNEQFF,TGTGCCAGCAGTGTCCGGGACATTAACAATGAGCAGTTCTTC,TRBJ2-1,.,TRBV28,.
CATSRDGGYNTGELFF,TGTGCCACCAGCAGAGATGGGGGCTATAACACCGGGGAGCTGTTTTTT,TRBJ2-2,once,TRBV15,.
CASSQVLEGGYEQYF,TGCGCCAGCAGCCAAGTGTTGGAGGGAGGATACGAGCAGTACTTC,TRBJ2-7,.,TRBV4-3,.
CASSPGTSRAFF,TGTGCCAGCAGCCCCGGGACAAGCAGGGCTTTCTTT,TRBJ1-1,.,TRBV28,.
CASSSATSYEQYF,TGTGCCAGCAGTTCTGCGACATCCTACGAGCAGTACTTC,TRBJ2-7,.,TRBV6-1,.
CASSKGFQETQYF,TGTGCCAGCAGCAAGGGATTCCAAGAGACCCAGTACTTC,TRBJ2-5,.,TRBV7-9,.
CASSFREPYEQYF,TGTGCCAGCAGCTTCCGGGAACCCTACGAGCAGTACTTC,TRBJ2-7,.,TRBV5-5,.
CATSGGENLEQYF,TGTGCCACCAGCGGGGGGGAAAATCTCGAGCAGTACTTC,TRBJ2-7,.,TRBV15,TRBD2
CASSYYSGDGRDTQYF,TGTGCCAGCAGTTACTACTCGGGGGACGGGAGGGATACGCAGTATTTT,TRBJ2-3,.,TRBV6-5,TRBD2
CASMGPNLLSYEQYF,TGTGCCAGCATGGGTCCAAACTTGCTCTCCTACGAGCAGTACTTC,TRBJ2-7,.,TRBV28,.
CASSQDESSETQYF,TGTGCCAGCAGCCAAGATGAATCGTCGGAGACCCAGTACTTC,TRBJ2-5,.,TRBV14,.
CASSPQYPYEQYF,TGTGCCAGCAGTCCCCAGTATCCCTACGAGCAGTACTTC,TRBJ2-7,.,TRBV27,.
CASSSRTAALGKTQYF,TGTGCCAGCAGCTCGAGGACAGCCGCTCTAGGAAAGACCCAGTACTTC,TRBJ2-5,.,TRBV11-1,.
CASSSEGGIMEQFF,TGTGCCAGCAGCTCCGAGGGGGGTATCATGGAGCAGTTCTTC,TRBJ2-1,.,TRBV13,.
CASSFLRQANTEAFF,TGTGCCAGCAGTTTTTTAAGACAGGCGAACACTGAAGCTTTCTTT,TRBJ1-1,.,TRBV28,.
CASSLFRMGRDPGRDTQYF,TGTGCCAGCAGCTTATTTAGGATGGGCCGGGACCCTGGTCGGGATACGCAGTATTTT,TRBJ2-3,once,TRBV7-9,.
CASSYPGKDGDNEQFF,TGTGCCAGCAGTTACCCCGGCAAGGACGGAGACAATGAGCAGTTCTTC,TRBJ2-1,.,TRBV6-6,.
CASSERSGLGEAYNEQFF,TGTGCCAGCAGTGAGAGGTCGGGACTCGGAGAGGCCTACAATGAGCAGTTCTTC,TRBJ2-1,.,TRBV2,.
CASSLARVGELFF,TGTGCCAGCAGCTTAGCGCGTGTAGGGGAGCTGTTTTTT,TRBJ2-2,.,TRBV7-2,.
CASSAPTLRASYNEQFF,TGCGCCAGCAGCGCCCCCACCCTGCGGGCCTCCTACAATGAGCAGTTCTTC,TRBJ2-1,once,TRBV4-1,.
CASSSGQGAAYEQYF,TGTGCCAGCAGCTCGGGACAGGGGGCGGCCTACGAGCAGTACTTC,TRBJ2-7,.,TRBV11-1,TRBD1
CASSRRGTTYEQYF,TGTGCCAGCAGCCGGCGAGGGACAACCTACGAGCAGTACTTC,TRBJ2-7,.,TRBV28,.
CASSHLPGQGAADTQYF,TGCGCCAGCAGCCACTTGCCGGGACAGGGGGCGGCAGATACGCAGTATTTT,TRBJ2-3,.,TRBV4-1,TRBD1
CASSPGQPTFYGYTF,TGTGCCAGCAGTCCGGGACAGCCAACCTTCTATGGCTACACCTTC,TRBJ1-2,.,TRBV27,TRBD1
CASIPRTGRNTEAFF,TGTGCCAGTATCCCCAGGACCGGAAGGAACACTGAAGCTTTCTTT,TRBJ1-1,.,TRBV19,.
CASGWGKDTQYF,TGTGCCAGTGGTTGGGGGAAAGATACGCAGTATTTT,TRBJ2-3,.,TRBV19,.
CASSPGSGSSYNEQFF,TGTGCCAGCTCTCCCGGGTCGGGGAGCTCCTACAATGAGCAGTTCTTC,TRBJ2-1,.,TRBV18,.
CASGDYNEQFF,TGTGCCTCGGGGGACTACAATGAGCAGTTCTTC,TRBJ2-1,.,TRBV28,.
CATSVSVWDNQPQHF,TGTGCCACCAGTGTTTCGGTATGGGACAATCAGCCCCAGCATTTT,TRBJ1-5,.,TRBV15,.
CASSSPRTSGSNEQFF,TGTGCCAGCAGTTCCCCCCGGACTAGCGGGAGCAACGAGCAGTTCTTC,TRBJ2-1,.,TRBV27,TRBD2
CASSWGIYEQFF,TGTGCCAGCAGCTGGGGGATATATGAGCAGTTCTTC,TRBJ2-1,.,TRBV11-2,.
CASSSRDRGPFYTF,TGTGCCAGCAGTAGCCGGGACAGGGGGCCGTTCTACACCTTC,TRBJ1-2,.,TRBV7-9,TRBD1
CASSFLLAGGHEQYF,TGTGCCAGCAGTTTCCTGCTAGCGGGAGGCCACGAGCAGTACTTC,TRBJ2-7,.,TRBV27,TRBD2
CASSFGTSGGYEQYF,TGTGCCAGCAGCTTTGGGACTAGCGGGGGCTACGAGCAGTACTTC,TRBJ2-7,.,TRBV7-2,TRBD2
CASSSGGPNQPQHF,TGTGCCAGCAGCTCCGGAGGCCCCAATCAGCCCCAGCATTTT,TRBJ1-5,.,TRBV7-9,.
CASSFLGQGASEQYF,TGTGCCAGCAGTTTTTTGGGACAGGGGGCGAGCGAGCAGTACTTC,TRBJ2-7,.,TRBV27,TRBD1
CASSATVRNTEAFF,TGTGCCAGCAGTGCGACAGTCCGGAACACTGAAGCTTTCTTT,TRBJ1-1,few,TRBV2,.
CASSEVGTALGYEQYF,TGTGCCAGCAGTGAAGTTGGGACAGCCCTAGGCTACGAGCAGTACTTC,TRBJ2-7,.,TRBV6-1,TRBD1
CASSIVGQGGEGEQFF,TGTGCCAGTAGTATAGTAGGACAGGGGGGGGAAGGTGAGCAGTTCTTC,TRBJ2-1,.,TRBV19,TRBD1
CSVDDGIGGTEAFF,TGCAGCGTTGACGACGGTATTGGGGGAACTGAAGCTTTCTTT,TRBJ1-1,.,TRBV29-1,.
CASSFASYEQYF,TGTGCCAGCAGCTTTGCGAGTTACGAGCAGTACTTC,TRBJ2-7,.,TRBV7-9,.
CASREWTGPYEQYF,TGTGCCAGCAGAGAATGGACAGGGCCCTACGAGCAGTACTTC,TRBJ2-7,.,TRBV2,TRBD1
CAITSGRLADYYEQYF,TGTGCCATCACCTCGGGGAGGCTAGCGGATTACTACGAGCAGTACTTC,TRBJ2-7,.,TRBV10-3,TRBD2
CATSRDGSGMATEAFF,TGTGCCACCAGCAGAGATGGGTCAGGGATGGCAACTGAAGCTTTCTTT,TRBJ1-1,.,TRBV15,.
CASSAPQEGNQPQHF,TGTGCCAGCAGCGCCCCCCAGGAGGGCAATCAGCCCCAGCATTTT,TRBJ1-5,.,TRBV7-9,.
CASSQDWAHYEQYF,TGTGCCAGCAGTCAGGATTGGGCGCACTACGAGCAGTACTTC,TRBJ2-7,few,TRBV5-5,.
CASSPTEGRTDTQYF,TGCGCCAGCAGCCCTACTGAGGGCCGCACAGATACGCAGTATTTT,TRBJ2-3,few,TRBV4-3,.
CASSGLGVVETEAFF,TGTGCCAGCAGTGGCTTAGGGGTGGTAGAAACTGAAGCTTTCTTT,TRBJ1-1,.,TRBV2,.
CASSTPQLNTEAFF,TGTGCCAGCAGTACCCCACAGCTGAACACTGAAGCTTTCTTT,TRBJ1-1,once,TRBV6-6,.
CASSLSGEGNYGYTF,TGCGCCAGCAGCTTGTCGGGGGAGGGCAACTATGGCTACACCTTC,TRBJ1-2,.,TRBV5-1,.
CASRPRGAGDETQYF,TGTGCCAGCAGACCAAGGGGGGCAGGGGATGAGACCCAGTACTTC,TRBJ2-5,once,TRBV7-9,.
CASSPTWGEDQPQHF,TGTGCCAGCAGTCCGACCTGGGGGGAGGATCAGCCCCAGCATTTT,TRBJ1-5,.,TRBV27,.
CATEDRMLVWTF,TGTGCCACTGAGGACAGGATGTTGGTTTGGACCTTC,TRBJ1-2,.,TRBV19,TRBD1
CASSSAITGGNTEAFF,TGTGCCAGCAGCTCCGCGATCACAGGTGGGAACACTGAAGCTTTCTTT,TRBJ1-1,.,TRBV7-9,.
CASSPGTGTDTQYF,TGCGCCAGCAGCCCCGGGACAGGCACAGATACGCAGTATTTT,TRBJ2-3,once,TRBV5-1,TRBD1